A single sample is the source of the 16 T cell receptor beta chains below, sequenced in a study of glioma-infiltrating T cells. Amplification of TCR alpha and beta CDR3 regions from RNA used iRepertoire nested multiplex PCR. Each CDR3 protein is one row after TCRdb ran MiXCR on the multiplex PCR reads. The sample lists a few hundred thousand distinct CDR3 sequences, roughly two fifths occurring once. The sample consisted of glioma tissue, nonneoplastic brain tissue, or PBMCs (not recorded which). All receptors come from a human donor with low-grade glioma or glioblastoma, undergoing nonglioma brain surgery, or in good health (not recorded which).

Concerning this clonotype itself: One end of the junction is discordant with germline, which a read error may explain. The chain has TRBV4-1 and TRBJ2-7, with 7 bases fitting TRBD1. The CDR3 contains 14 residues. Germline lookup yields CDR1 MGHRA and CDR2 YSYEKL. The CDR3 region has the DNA TGCGCCAGCAGCCAAGGGACAGGCCACTACGAGCAGCACTTC. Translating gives CASSQGTGHYEQHF.

The CDR3 loop reads CSANKQGFDGYTF. DNA for the CDR3: TGCAGTGCCAACAAACAGGGGTTCGATGGCTACACCTTC. This chain links TRBV20-1 with TRBJ1-2, with TRBD1 identical over 7 bases. V was clipped by 6 bases and J by 6 bases; unmatched bases: 10. The CDR3 totals 13 residues. Germline loops: CDR1 DFQATT, CDR2 SNEGSKA (reference sequence).

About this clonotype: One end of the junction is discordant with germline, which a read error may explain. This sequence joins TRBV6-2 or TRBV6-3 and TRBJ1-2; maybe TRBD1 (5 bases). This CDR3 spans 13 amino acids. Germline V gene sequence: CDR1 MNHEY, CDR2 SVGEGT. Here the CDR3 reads CASSLGVHYGCTF. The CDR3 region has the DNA TGTGCCAGCAGTTTAGGGGTGCACTATGGCTGCACCTTC.

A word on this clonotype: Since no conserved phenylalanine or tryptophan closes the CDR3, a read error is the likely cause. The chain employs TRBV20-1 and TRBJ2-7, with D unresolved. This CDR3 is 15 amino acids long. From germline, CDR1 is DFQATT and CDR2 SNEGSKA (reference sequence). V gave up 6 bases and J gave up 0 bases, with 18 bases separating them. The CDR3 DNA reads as TGCAGTGCCCAGACCGGCTTCCTGAGCTCCTACGAGCAGTACTCC. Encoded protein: CSAQTGFLSSYEQYS.

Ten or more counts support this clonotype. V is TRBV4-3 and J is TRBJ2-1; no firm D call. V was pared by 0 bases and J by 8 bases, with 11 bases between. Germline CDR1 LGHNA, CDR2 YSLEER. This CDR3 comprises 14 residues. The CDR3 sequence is CASSQDPAAYEQFF. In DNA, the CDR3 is TGCGCCAGCAGCCAAGATCCAGCCGCCTATGAGCAGTTCTTC.

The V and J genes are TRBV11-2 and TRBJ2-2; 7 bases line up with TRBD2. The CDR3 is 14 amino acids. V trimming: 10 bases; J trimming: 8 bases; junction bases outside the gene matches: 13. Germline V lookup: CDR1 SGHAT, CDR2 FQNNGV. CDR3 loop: CATGSGGVTGELFF. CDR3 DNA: TGTGCCACGGGGTCGGGGGGAGTAACGGGGGAGCTGTTTTTT.

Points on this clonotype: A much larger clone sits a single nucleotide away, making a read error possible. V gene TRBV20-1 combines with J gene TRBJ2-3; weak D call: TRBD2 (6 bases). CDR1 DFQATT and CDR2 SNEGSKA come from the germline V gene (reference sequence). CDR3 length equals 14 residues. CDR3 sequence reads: CSASVDTSKDTQYF. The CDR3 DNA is TGCAGTGCTAGCGTAGACACTAGCAAAGATACGCAGTATTTT.

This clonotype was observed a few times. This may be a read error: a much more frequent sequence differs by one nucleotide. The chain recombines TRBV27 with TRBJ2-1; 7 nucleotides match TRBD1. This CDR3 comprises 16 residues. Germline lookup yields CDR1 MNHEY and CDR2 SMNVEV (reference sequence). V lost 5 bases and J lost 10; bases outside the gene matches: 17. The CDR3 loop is CASSPRATGNPYEQFF. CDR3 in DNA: TGTGCCAGCAGTCCCAGGGCGACAGGGAACCCCTACGAGCAGTTCTTC.

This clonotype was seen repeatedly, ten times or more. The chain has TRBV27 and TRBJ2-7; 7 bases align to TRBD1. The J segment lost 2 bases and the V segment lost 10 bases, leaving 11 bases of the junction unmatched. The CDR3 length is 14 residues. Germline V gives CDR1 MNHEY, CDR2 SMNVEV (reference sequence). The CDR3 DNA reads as TGTGCCACCCAGTCCTGGACAGGAGCCTACGAGCAGTACTTC. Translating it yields CATQSWTGAYEQYF.

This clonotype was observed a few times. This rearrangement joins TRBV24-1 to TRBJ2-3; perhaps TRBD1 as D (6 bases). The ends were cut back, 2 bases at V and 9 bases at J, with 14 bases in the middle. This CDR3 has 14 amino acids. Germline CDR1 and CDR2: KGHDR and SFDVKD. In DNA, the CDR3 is TGTGCCACCAGTGATTCCCTCCGGACAGTCACGCAGTATTTT. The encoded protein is CATSDSLRTVTQYF.

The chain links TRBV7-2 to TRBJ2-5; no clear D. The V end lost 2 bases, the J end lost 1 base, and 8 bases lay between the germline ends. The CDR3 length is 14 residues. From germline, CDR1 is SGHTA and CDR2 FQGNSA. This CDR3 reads CASSLLQIQETQYF. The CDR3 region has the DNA TGTGCCAGCAGCTTACTACAGATCCAAGAGACCCAGTACTTC.

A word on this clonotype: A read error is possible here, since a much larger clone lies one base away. The CDR3 DNA sequence: TGTGCCACCAGCAGAGATCCCACAGATACGCAGTATTTT. Translating it yields CATSRDPTDTQYF. This chain uses TRBV15 with TRBJ2-3; D gene ambiguous. Deletions cut 0 bases from V and 2 bases from J, with 3 bases between. CDR3 length: 13 residues. CDR1 is LNHNV, CDR2 YYDKDF, per germline (reference sequence).

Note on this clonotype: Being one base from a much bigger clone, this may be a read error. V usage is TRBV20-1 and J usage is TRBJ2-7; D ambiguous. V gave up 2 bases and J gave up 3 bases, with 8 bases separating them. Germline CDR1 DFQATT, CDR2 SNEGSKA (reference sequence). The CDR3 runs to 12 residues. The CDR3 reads CSARLCVYEQYF. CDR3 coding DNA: TGCAGTGCTAGATTATGCGTCTACGAGCAGTACTTC.

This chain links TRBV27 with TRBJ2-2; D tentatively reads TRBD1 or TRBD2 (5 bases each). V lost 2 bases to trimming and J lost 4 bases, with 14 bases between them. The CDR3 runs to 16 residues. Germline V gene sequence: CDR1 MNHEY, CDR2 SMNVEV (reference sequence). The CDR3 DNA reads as TGTGCCAGCAGTTTAGTAGGGTTCGGGGCCACCGGGGAGCTGTTTTTT. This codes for CASSLVGFGATGELFF.

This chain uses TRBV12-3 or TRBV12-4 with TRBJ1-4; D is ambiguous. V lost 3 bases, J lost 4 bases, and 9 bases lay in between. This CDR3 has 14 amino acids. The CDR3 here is CASSLRQINEKLFF. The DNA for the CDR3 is TGTGCCAGCAGTTTGCGGCAGATTAATGAAAAACTGTTTTTT.

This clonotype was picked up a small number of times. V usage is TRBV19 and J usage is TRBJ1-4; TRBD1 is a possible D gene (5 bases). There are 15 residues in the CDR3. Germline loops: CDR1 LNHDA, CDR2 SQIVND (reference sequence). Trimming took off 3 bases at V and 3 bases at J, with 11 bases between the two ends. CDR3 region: CASSIIRDSNEKLFF. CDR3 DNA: TGTGCCAGTAGTATTATCCGGGACTCTAATGAAAAACTGTTTTTT. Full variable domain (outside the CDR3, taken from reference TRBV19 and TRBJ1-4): DGGITQSPKYLFRKEGQNVTLSCEQNLNHDAMYWYRQDPGQGLRLIYYSQIVNDFQKGDIAEGYSVSREKKESFPLTVTSAQKNPTAFYLCASSIIRDSNEKLFFGSGTQLSVL.